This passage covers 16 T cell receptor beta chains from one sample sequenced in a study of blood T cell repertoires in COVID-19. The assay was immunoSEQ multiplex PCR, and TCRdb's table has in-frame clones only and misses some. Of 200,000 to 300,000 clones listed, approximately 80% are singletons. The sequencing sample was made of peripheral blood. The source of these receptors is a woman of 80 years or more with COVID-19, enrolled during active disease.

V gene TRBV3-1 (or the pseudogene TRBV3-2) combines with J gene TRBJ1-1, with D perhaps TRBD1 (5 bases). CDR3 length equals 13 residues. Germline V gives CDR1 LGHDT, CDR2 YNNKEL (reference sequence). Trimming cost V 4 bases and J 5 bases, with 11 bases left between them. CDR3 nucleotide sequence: TGTGCCAGCAGCCGAACCAGGGTGACTGAAGCTTTCTTT. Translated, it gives CASSRTRVTEAFF.

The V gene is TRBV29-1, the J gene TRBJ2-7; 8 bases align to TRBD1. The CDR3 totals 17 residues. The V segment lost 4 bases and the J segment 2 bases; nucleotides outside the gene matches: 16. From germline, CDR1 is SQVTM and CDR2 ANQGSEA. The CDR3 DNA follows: TGCAGCGTTGTTGGACAGGGACGGGGGAAGAGGACCTACGAGCAGTACTTC. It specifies CSVVGQGRGKRTYEQYF.

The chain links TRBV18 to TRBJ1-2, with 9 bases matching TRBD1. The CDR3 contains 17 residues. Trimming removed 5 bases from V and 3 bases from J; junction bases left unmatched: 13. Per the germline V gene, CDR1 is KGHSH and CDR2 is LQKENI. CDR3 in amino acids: CASSIGTGLQTYYGYTF. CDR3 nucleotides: TGTGCCAGCTCAATCGGGACAGGGCTTCAGACCTACTATGGCTACACCTTC.

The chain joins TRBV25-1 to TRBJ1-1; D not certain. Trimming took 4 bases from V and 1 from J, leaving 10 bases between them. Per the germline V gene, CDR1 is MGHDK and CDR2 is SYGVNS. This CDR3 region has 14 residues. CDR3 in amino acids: CASSGLGANTEAFF. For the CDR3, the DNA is TGTGCCAGCAGTGGTCTGGGCGCGAACACTGAAGCTTTCTTT.

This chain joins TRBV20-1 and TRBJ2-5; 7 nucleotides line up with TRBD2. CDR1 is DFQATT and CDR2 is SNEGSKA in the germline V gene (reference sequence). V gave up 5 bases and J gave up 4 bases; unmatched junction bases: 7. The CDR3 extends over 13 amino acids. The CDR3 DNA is TGCAGTGCTGGTGGACTAGTAAGAGAGACCCAGTACTTC. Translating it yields CSAGGLVRETQYF.

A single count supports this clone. CDR3 coding DNA: TGTGCCAGCAGCTTATGGGGAGAAGGGAGAAACACTGAAGCTTTCTTT. This translates into CASSLWGEGRNTEAFF. The chain couples TRBV7-9 to TRBJ1-1; D is uncertain. Germline loops: CDR1 SEHNR, CDR2 FQNEAQ (reference sequence). The CDR3 runs to 16 residues. The V end lost 2 bases, the J end lost 2 bases, and 15 bases lay between the germline ends.

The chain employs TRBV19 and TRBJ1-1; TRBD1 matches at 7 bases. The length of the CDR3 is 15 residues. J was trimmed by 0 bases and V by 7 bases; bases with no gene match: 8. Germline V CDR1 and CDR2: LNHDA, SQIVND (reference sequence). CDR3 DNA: TGTGCCAGTATAGGGGGCCTTGCCCTGAACACTGAAGCTTTCTTT. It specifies CASIGGLALNTEAFF.

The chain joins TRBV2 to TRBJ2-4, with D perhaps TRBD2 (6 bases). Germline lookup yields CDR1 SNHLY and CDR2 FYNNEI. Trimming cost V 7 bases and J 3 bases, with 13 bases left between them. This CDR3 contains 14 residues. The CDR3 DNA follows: TGTGCCAGCACCTACGGGGGTGGCAAAAACATTCAGTACTTC. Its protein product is CASTYGGGKNIQYF.

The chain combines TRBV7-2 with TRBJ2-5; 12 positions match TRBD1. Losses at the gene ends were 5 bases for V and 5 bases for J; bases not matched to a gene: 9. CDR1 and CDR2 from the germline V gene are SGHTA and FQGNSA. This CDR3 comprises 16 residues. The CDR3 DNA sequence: TGTGCCAGCAGCCTACTGGGGACAGGGGGCTTGGAGACCCAGTACTTC. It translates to CASSLLGTGGLETQYF. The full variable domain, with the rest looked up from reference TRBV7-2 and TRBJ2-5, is GAGVSQSPSNKVTEKGKDVELRCDPISGHTALYWYRQSLGQGLEFLIYFQGNSAPDKSGLPSDRFSAERTGGSVSTLTIQRTQQEDSAVYLCASSLLGTGGLETQYFGPGTRLLVL.

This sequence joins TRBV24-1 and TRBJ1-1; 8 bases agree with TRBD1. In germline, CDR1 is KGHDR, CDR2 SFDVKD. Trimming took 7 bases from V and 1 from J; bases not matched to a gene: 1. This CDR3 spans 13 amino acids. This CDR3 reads CATRQGANTEAFF. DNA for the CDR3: TGTGCCACCAGGCAGGGGGCGAACACTGAAGCTTTCTTT.

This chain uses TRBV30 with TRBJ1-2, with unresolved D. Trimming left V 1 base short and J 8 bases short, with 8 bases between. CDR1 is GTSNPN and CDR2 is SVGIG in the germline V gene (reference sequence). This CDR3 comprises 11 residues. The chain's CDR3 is CAWSALVGYTF. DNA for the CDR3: TGTGCCTGGAGTGCCCTTGTGGGCTACACCTTC.

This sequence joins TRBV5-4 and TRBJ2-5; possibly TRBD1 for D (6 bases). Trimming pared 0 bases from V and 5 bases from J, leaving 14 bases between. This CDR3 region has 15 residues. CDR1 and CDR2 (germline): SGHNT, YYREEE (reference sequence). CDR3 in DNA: TGTGCCAGCAGCTTGGGGACAGAGGGATTGGAGACCCAGTACTTC. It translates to CASSLGTEGLETQYF.

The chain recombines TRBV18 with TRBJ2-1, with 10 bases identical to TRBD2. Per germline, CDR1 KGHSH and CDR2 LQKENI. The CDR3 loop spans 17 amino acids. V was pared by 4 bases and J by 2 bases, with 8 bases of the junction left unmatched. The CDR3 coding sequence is TGTGCCAGCTCACTACGGGCTAGCGGGAGAACCTACAATGAGCAGTTCTTC. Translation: CASSLRASGRTYNEQFF. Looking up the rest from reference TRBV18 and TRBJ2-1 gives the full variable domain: NAGVMQNPRHLVRRRGQEARLRCSPMKGHSHVYWYRQLPEEGLKFMVYLQKENIIDESGMPKERFSAEFPKEGPSILRIQQVVRGDSAAYFCASSLRASGRTYNEQFFGPGTRLTVL.

CDR3 amino acids: CASSGGGTTQYF. The CDR3 coding sequence is TGTGCCAGCAGCGGTGGTGGGACAACGCAGTATTTT. The chain has TRBV5-4 and TRBJ2-3; a possible D gene is TRBD1 (6 bases). The ends were cut back, 4 bases at V and 9 bases at J, with 12 bases in the middle. Germline lookup yields CDR1 SGHNT and CDR2 YYREEE (reference sequence). The CDR3 totals 12 residues.

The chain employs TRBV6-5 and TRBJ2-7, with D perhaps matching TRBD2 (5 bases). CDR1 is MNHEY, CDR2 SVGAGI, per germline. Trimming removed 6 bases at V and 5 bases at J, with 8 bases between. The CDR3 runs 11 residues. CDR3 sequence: CASSQRDEQYF. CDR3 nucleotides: TGTGCCAGCAGCCAGAGGGACGAGCAGTACTTC.

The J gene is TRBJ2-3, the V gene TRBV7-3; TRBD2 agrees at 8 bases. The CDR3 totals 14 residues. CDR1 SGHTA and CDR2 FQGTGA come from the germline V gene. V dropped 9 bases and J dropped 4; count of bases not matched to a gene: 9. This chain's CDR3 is CASSREGRPDTQYF. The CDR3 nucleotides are TGTGCCAGTTCACGGGAGGGCCGACCAGATACGCAGTATTTT.